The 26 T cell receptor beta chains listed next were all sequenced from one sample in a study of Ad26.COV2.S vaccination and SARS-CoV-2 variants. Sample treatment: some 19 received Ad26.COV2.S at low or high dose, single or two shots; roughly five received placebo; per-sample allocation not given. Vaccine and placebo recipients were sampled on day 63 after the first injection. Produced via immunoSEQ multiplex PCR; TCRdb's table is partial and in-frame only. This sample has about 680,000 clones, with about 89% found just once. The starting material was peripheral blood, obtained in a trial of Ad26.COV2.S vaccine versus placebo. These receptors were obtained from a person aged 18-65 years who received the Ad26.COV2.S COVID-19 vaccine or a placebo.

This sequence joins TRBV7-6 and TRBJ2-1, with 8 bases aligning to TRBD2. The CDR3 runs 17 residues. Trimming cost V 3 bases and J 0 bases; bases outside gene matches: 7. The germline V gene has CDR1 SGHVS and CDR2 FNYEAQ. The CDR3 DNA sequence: TGTGCCAGCAGCTTGATGACTAGCGTCAGCTCCTACAATGAGCAGTTCTTC. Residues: CASSLMTSVSSYNEQFF.

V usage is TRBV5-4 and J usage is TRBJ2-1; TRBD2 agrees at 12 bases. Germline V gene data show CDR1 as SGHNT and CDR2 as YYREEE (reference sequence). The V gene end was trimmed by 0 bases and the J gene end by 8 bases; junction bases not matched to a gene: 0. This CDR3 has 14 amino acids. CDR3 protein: CASSLASGRDEQFF. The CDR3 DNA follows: TGTGCCAGCAGCTTGGCTAGCGGGAGGGATGAGCAGTTCTTC. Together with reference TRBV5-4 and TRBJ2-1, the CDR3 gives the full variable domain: ETGVTQSPTHLIKTRGQQVTLRCSSQSGHNTVSWYQQALGQGPQFIFQYYREEENGRGNFPPRFSGLQFPNYSSELNVNALELDDSALYLCASSLASGRDEQFFGPGTRLTVL.

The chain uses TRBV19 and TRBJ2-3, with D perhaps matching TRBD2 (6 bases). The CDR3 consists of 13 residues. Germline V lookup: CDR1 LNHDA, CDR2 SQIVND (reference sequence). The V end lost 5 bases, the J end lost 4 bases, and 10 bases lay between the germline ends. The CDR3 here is CASSQGGADTQYF. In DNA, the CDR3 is TGTGCCAGTAGTCAGGGAGGTGCAGATACGCAGTATTTT.

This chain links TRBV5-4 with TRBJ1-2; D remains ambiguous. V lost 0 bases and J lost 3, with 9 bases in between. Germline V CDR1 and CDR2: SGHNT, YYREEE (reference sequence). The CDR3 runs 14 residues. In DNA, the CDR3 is TGTGCCAGCAGCTTGGGGGGAACGGACTATGGCTACACCTTC. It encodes CASSLGGTDYGYTF.

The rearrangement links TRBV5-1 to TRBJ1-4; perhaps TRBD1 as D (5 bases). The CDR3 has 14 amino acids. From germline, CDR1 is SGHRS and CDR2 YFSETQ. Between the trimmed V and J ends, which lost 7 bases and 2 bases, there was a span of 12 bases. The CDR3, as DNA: TGCGCCAGCCAGATTGGGGCGACTAATGAAAAACTGTTTTTT. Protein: CASQIGATNEKLFF.

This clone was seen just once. The CDR3 sequence is CASSFVPRAMNTEAFF. In nucleotides, the CDR3 is TGTGCCAGCAGCTTCGTACCTAGGGCTATGAACACTGAAGCTTTCTTT. The chain combines TRBV13 with TRBJ1-1, with D uncertain. The CDR3 covers 16 residues. CDR1 is PRHDT and CDR2 is FYEKMQ in the germline V gene (reference sequence). V dropped 3 bases and J dropped 0 bases, with 14 bases sitting between them.

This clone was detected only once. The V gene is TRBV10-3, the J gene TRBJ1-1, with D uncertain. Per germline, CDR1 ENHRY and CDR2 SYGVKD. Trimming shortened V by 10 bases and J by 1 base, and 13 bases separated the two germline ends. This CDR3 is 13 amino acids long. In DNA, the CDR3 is TGTGCCACCTGGAACAGCAAGAACACTGAAGCTTTCTTT. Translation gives CATWNSKNTEAFF.

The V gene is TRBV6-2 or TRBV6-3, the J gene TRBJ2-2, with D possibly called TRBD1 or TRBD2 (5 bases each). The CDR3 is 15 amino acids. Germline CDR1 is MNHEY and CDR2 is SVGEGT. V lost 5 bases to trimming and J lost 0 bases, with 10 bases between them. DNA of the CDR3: TGTGCCAGCAGTAGGGACCCAGCGAACACCGGGGAGCTGTTTTTT. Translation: CASSRDPANTGELFF.

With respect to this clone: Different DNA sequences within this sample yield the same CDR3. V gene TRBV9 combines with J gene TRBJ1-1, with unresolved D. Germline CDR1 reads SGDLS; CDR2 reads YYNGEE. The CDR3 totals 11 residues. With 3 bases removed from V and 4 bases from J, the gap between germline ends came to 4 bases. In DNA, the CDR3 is TGTGCCAGCAGCGGGGGCACTGAAGCTTTCTTT. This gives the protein CASSGGTEAFF.

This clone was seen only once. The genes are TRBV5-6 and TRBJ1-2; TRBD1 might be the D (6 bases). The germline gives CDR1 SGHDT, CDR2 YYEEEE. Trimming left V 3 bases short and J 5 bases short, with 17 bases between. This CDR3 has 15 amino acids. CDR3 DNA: TGTGCCAGCAGCTATTTATCCGGGACATTTTATGGCTACACCTTC. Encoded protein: CASSYLSGTFYGYTF.

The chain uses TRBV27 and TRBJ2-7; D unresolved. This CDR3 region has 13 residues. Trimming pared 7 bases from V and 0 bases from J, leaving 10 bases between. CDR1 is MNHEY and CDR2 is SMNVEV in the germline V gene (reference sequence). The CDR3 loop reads CASNSARSYEQYF. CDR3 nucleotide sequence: TGTGCCAGCAACAGCGCTCGCTCCTACGAGCAGTACTTC.

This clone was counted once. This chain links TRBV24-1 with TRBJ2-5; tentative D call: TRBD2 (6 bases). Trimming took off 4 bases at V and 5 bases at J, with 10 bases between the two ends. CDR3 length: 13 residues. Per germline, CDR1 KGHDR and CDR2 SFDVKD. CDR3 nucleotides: TGTGCCACCAGTGAACGGACTATCGAGACCCAGTACTTC. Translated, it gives CATSERTIETQYF.

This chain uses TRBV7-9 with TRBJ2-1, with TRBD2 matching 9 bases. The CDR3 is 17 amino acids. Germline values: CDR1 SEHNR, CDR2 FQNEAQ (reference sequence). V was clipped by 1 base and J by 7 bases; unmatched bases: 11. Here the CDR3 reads CASSLDVRGRARNEQFF. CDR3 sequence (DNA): TGTGCCAGCAGCTTAGATGTTCGCGGGAGGGCCAGGAATGAGCAGTTCTTC.

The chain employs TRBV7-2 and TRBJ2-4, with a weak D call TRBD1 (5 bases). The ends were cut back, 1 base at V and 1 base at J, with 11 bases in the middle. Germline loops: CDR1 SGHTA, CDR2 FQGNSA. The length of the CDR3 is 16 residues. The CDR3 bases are TGTGCCAGCAGCTTAGAATCAGGGTTGGCCAAAAACATTCAGTACTTC. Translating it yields CASSLESGLAKNIQYF.

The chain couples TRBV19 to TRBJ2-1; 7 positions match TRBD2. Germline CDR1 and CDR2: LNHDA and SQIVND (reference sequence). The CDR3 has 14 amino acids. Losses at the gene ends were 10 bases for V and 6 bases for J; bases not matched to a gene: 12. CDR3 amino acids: CATQDGGGTNEQFF. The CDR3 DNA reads TGTGCCACCCAGGATGGGGGGGGGACCAATGAGCAGTTCTTC. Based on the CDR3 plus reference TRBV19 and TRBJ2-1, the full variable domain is DGGITQSPKYLFRKEGQNVTLSCEQNLNHDAMYWYRQDPGQGLRLIYYSQIVNDFQKGDIAEGYSVSREKKESFPLTVTSAQKNPTAFYLCATQDGGGTNEQFFGPGTRLTVL.

The CDR3 spells CASSYGTGEETQYF. The CDR3 DNA follows: TGTGCCAGCAGTTACGGGACAGGTGAAGAGACCCAGTACTTC. V gene TRBV6-5 combines with J gene TRBJ2-5; TRBD1 aligns across 8 bases. The J segment lost 3 bases and the V segment lost 2 bases, leaving 2 bases of the junction unmatched. The CDR3 is 14 residues long. Looked up from germline, CDR1 is MNHEY and CDR2 is SVGAGI.

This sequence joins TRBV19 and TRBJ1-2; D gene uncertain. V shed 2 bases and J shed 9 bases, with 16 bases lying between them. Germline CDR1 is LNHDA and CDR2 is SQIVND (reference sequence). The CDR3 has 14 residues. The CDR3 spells CASSIPATGIRYTF. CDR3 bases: TGTGCCAGTAGTATACCCGCCACGGGGATACGCTACACCTTC. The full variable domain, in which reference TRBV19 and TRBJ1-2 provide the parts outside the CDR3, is DGGITQSPKYLFRKEGQNVTLSCEQNLNHDAMYWYRQDPGQGLRLIYYSQIVNDFQKGDIAEGYSVSREKKESFPLTVTSAQKNPTAFYLCASSIPATGIRYTFGSGTRLTVV.

CDR3 loop: CASSQVGEWYEQYF. The CDR3, as DNA: TGTGCCAGCAGCCAAGTGGGGGAGTGGTACGAGCAGTACTTC. The chain couples TRBV3-1 (or the pseudogene TRBV3-2) to TRBJ2-7; D might be TRBD1 or TRBD2, each matching 5 bases. Trimming stripped 1 base from V and 4 bases from J, with 11 bases between. CDR1 is LGHDT and CDR2 is YNNKEL in the germline V gene (reference sequence). This CDR3 region has 14 residues.

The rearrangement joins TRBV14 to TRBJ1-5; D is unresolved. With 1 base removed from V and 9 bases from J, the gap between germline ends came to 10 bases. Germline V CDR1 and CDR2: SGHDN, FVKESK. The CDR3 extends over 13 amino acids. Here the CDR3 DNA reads TGTGCCAGCAGCCAAGGGGCCCTAGGGCCCCAGCATTTT. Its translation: CASSQGALGPQHF.

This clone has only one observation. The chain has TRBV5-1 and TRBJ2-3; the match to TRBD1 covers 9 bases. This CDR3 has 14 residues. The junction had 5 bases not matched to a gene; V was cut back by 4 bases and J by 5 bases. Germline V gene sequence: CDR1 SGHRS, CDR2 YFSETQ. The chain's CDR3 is CASSTGTGKDTQYF. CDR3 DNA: TGCGCCAGCAGCACCGGGACAGGGAAAGATACGCAGTATTTT.

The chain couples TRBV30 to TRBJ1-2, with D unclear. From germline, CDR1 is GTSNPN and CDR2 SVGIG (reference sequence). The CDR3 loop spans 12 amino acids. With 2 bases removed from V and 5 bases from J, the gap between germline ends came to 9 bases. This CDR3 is CAWSRMGYGYTF. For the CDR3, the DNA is TGTGCCTGGAGTAGAATGGGGTATGGCTACACCTTC.

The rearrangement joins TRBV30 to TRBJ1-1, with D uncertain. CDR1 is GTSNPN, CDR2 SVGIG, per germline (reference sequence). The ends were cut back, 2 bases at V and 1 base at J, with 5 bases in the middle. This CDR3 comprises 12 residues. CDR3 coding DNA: TGTGCCTGGAGTCGGGAGAACACTGAAGCTTTCTTT. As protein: CAWSRENTEAFF.

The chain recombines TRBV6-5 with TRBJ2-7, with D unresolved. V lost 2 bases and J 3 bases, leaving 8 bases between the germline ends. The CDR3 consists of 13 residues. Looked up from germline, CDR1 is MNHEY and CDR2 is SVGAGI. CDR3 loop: CASSYVEFYEQYF. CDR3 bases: TGTGCCAGCAGTTACGTCGAGTTCTACGAGCAGTACTTC.

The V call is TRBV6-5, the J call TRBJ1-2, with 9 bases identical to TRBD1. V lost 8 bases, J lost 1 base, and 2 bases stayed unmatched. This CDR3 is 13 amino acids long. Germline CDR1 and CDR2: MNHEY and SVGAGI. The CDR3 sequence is CASRDRVNYGYTF. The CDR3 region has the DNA TGTGCCAGCCGGGACAGGGTTAACTATGGCTACACCTTC.

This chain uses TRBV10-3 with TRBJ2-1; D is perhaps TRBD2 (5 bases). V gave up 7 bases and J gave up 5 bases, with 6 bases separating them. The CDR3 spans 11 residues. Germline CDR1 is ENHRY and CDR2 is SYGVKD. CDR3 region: CAITSNNEQFF. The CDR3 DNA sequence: TGTGCCATCACTAGCAACAATGAGCAGTTCTTC.

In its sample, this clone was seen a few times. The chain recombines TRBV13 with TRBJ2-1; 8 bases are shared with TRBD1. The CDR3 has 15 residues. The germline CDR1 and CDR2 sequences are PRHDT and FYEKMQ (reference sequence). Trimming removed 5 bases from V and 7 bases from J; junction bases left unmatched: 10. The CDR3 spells CASSTPGGPSNEQFF. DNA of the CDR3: TGTGCCAGCAGCACTCCAGGGGGCCCCTCTAATGAGCAGTTCTTC.